The entry that follows covers one TCR beta chain sequence. This record comes from a study of blood T cell repertoires in COVID-19. About the research overall: The United States, Italy and Spain supplied acute and convalescent COVID-19 samples. Sample material is recorded as cDNA or gDNA derived from T cells, B-cell-depleted T cells, or PBMCs.

The V end lost 0 bases, the J end lost 6 bases, and 11 bases lay between the germline ends. The CDR3 is made up of 15 amino acids. Per the germline V gene, CDR1 is KGHDR and CDR2 is SFDVKD. Original processing notes: Reference gene primer amplification gave nucleated cell count estimates. Clones were sequenced by immunoSEQ multiplex PCR, and TCRdb holds only the in-frame ones, with some missing. V and J calls and clone size are as listed in that table; D and trimming were resolved from the DNA. The table records 150,000 to 200,000 clones, more than 75% of them present only once. Enrollment of patients from Seattle took place during active infection, with longitudinal follow-up.

Source material: peripheral blood. The V gene is TRBV24-1, the J gene TRBJ2-1; D possibly corresponds to TRBD2 (6 bases). The TCR was taken from a person between 65 and 79 years old with COVID-19, enrolled during active disease. The CDR3 here is CATSDLEHGGNEQFF. The CDR3 DNA sequence: TGTGCCACCAGTGATTTGGAGCACGGGGGCAATGAGCAGTTCTTC.